What follows are 2 T cell receptor beta chains derived from one specimen sequenced in a study of blood T cell repertoires in COVID-19 (dated by TCRdb to about 2020). The method was the immunoSEQ multiplex PCR assay. TCRdb obtained this table from immuneACCESS and retained in-frame rearrangements with V and J assigned. These tables miss some clones; where compared with another copy, unresolved V genes account for less than half of the shortfall, and the remainder is unexplained. The sample includes some 240,000 clones, with around 80% observed a single time. Of the sample, 9.5% to 15% falls within the top ten clones. The sample taken for sequencing was peripheral blood. The receptors originated from a human donor in a cohort sampled during active COVID-19.

The chain uses TRBV6-1 and TRBJ2-1; 7 positions agree with TRBD2. Trimming cost V 1 base and J 4 bases; bases outside gene matches: 10. CDR1 MNHNS and CDR2 SASEGT come from the germline V gene. The CDR3 has 17 amino acids. The CDR3 loop reads CASSEGWRASGYNEQFF. Here the CDR3 DNA reads TGTGCCAGCAGTGAAGGTTGGAGGGCTAGCGGATACAATGAGCAGTTCTTC.

The J gene is TRBJ2-1, the V gene TRBV2, with D possibly TRBD1 on 7 matching bases. The CDR3 is 13 residues long. Germline V gene sequence: CDR1 SNHLY, CDR2 FYNNEI. The V end was cut by 7 bases, the J end by 9 bases, with 16 bases between. The CDR3: CASNSGGIGEQFF. DNA of the CDR3: TGTGCCAGCAACTCAGGGGGGATTGGTGAGCAGTTCTTC.